This TCR beta chain is from a study of cytomegalovirus exposure and HLA in healthy donors. The PCR made use of 60 Vbeta and 13 Jbeta primers. Profiling relied on immunoSEQ multiplex PCR, and the TCRdb table lists in-frame clones only, not all of them. The sample has roughly 100,000 clones, 75% to 90% seen once. Study-wide results and caveats: CMV antigen specificity was confirmed in vitro for a few CMV-associated chains. Among TCR beta chains of equal frequency, HLA-associated ones were more clonally expanded in a later analysis. Most CMV-associated TCR beta chains were later found to appear HLA-restricted.

Regarding this clone: What it recognizes is unknown.

With 0 bases removed from V and 7 bases from J, the gap between germline ends came to 18 bases. The CDR3 has 15 residues. Looked up from germline, CDR1 is SQVTM and CDR2 is ANQGSEA. This TCR derives from a man aged 25 to 45 in good health and CMV-seropositive. Sequenced sample: PBMCs. This sequence joins TRBV29-1 and TRBJ1-1, with D possibly being TRBD1 (5 bases). The CDR3 spells CSVEDLVGGGGEAFF. The CDR3 DNA is TGCAGCGTTGAAGATTTAGTCGGGGGGGGTGGTGAAGCTTTCTTT.